These 28 T cell receptor beta chains were sequenced from one sample in a study of T cell repertoires in cytomegalovirus infection (dated by TCRdb to between 2019 and 2020). Their antigen targets remain unknown. The run used an Illumina HiSeq 1500. TCRdb reran the public reads through fastp at Q25 and MiXCR, keeping productive beta chains. A single entry per CDR3 protein holds the most common genes and DNA from its merged rows. The sample table shows approximately 770,000 distinct CDR3 sequences, and almost 30% are seen once. The ten top clones hold around 13% of the sample. The treatment or condition label for this specimen denotes: in vitro stimulation with specific CMV peptide epitopes to enrich CMV-specific T cells. Sequenced material: cultured CD8+ T cells from PBMCs, taken from culture after CMV antigen stimulation. These receptors all stem from a human donor in good health (CMV status not recorded). Some clones in this sample may be carry-over from other donors' samples.

This clonotype was seen repeatedly, ten times or more. The rearrangement links TRBV7-9 to TRBJ2-3; D is possibly TRBD1 (5 bases). The CDR3 totals 16 residues. The germline CDR1 and CDR2 sequences are SEHNR and FQNEAQ (reference sequence). The V end was cut by 5 bases, the J end by 1 base, with 16 bases between. CDR3 sequence reads: CASSPFQGHGTDTQYF. The CDR3 bases are TGTGCCAGCAGCCCCTTTCAGGGCCACGGCACAGATACGCAGTATTTT.

The rearrangement uses TRBV7-6 and TRBJ1-1; perhaps TRBD1 as D (5 bases). The V gene lost 2 bases and the J gene lost 1 base, with 11 bases spanning the gap. CDR1 is SGHVS and CDR2 is FNYEAQ in the germline V gene. This CDR3 comprises 15 residues. The DNA for the CDR3 is TGTGCCAGCAGCTTAAGGATCGGGGGGAACACTGAAGCTTTCTTT. This codes for CASSLRIGGNTEAFF. Combining the CDR3 with reference TRBV7-6 and TRBJ1-1 gives the whole variable domain GAGVSQSPRYKVTKRGQDVALRCDPISGHVSLYWYRQALGQGPEFLTYFNYEAQQDKSGLPNDRFSAERPEGSISTLTIQRTEQRDSAMYRCASSLRIGGNTEAFFGQGTRLTVV.

Turning to this clonotype: A much larger clone differs by one base, so this may be a read error. This chain connects TRBV9 to TRBJ1-1; D is unresolved. The V end was cut by 4 bases, the J end by 7 bases, with 8 bases between. CDR1 is SGDLS, CDR2 YYNGEE, per germline. The CDR3 has 11 amino acids. In DNA form, the CDR3 reads TGTGCCAGCAGCCCGACCCTTGAAGCTTTCTTT. Protein sequence: CASSPTLEAFF.

The chain joins TRBV2 to TRBJ2-7, with 9 nucleotides matching TRBD2. The junction had 7 bases not matched to a gene; V was cut back by 3 bases and J by 4 bases. The CDR3 extends over 15 amino acids. Per the germline V gene, CDR1 is SNHLY and CDR2 is FYNNEI. The CDR3, as DNA: TGTGCCAGCAGTGATGGTGGCGGGGGGGCGTACGAGCAGTACTTC. Residues: CASSDGGGGAYEQYF. Based on the CDR3 plus reference TRBV2 and TRBJ2-7, the full variable domain is EPEVTQTPSHQVTQMGQEVILRCVPISNHLYFYWYRQILGQKVEFLVSFYNNEISEKSEIFDDQFSVERPDGSNFTLKIRSTKLEDSAMYFCASSDGGGGAYEQYFGPGTRLTVT.

This clonotype was counted between two and nine times. The chain combines TRBV27 with TRBJ1-5; D is uncertain. V was pared by 3 bases and J by 8 bases, with 11 bases between. CDR3 length: 13 residues. Germline V gene data show CDR1 as MNHEY and CDR2 as SMNVEV (reference sequence). This CDR3 is CASSLEVGKPQHF. Here the CDR3 DNA reads TGTGCCAGCAGTTTGGAGGTGGGGAAGCCCCAGCATTTT.

This clonotype was counted a few times. The V call is TRBV7-6, the J call TRBJ1-2; the match to TRBD1 covers 7 bases. This CDR3 has 13 amino acids. Trimming cost V 4 bases and J 11 bases; bases outside gene matches: 10. Germline CDR1 SGHVS, CDR2 FNYEAQ. CDR3 sequence: CASSSPDREGYTF. CDR3 coding DNA: TGTGCCAGCAGCTCCCCCGACAGGGAGGGATACACCTTC.

This clonotype was observed a handful of times. The genes are TRBV7-9 and TRBJ2-7, with D uncertain. Per the germline V gene, CDR1 is SEHNR and CDR2 is FQNEAQ (reference sequence). Trimming took 3 bases from V and 5 from J, leaving 17 bases between them. This CDR3 region has 15 residues. The CDR3 sequence is CASSFAGYNRDEQYF. CDR3 nucleotide sequence: TGTGCCAGCAGCTTCGCCGGGTACAATCGGGACGAGCAGTACTTC.

This clonotype turned up a few times. The V gene is TRBV10-3, the J gene TRBJ1-3; no clear D. The V gene lost 11 bases and the J gene lost 0 bases, with 8 bases spanning the gap. Germline-derived CDR1 and CDR2 are ENHRY and SYGVKD. The CDR3 spans 12 residues. Here the CDR3 DNA reads TGTGCCTCCCACGGCTCTGGAAACACCATATATTTT. It is translated as CASHGSGNTIYF.

This clonotype was observed a few times. CDR3 residues: CASSRNTQGHEQYF. Written as DNA, the CDR3 is TGTGCCAGCAGCCGAAATACTCAGGGGCACGAGCAGTACTTC. This rearrangement joins TRBV5-8 to TRBJ2-7; D might be TRBD1 (6 bases). Germline lookup yields CDR1 SGHTS and CDR2 YDEGEE. The V end was cut by 4 bases, the J end by 5 bases, with 16 bases between. The CDR3 runs 14 residues.

This clonotype was seen only a few times. The J gene is TRBJ2-2, the V gene TRBV7-9; D is unclear. The V end lost 10 bases, the J end lost 3 bases, and 18 bases lay between the germline ends. The CDR3 consists of 15 residues. Germline values: CDR1 SEHNR, CDR2 FQNEAQ (reference sequence). The DNA for the CDR3 is TGTGCCACTCCCCCCCCCGCTAAGGACACCGGGGAGCTGTTTTTT. It yields the protein CATPPPAKDTGELFF.

V is TRBV6-5 and J is TRBJ1-5, with a weak D call TRBD1 (5 bases). V lost 6 bases, J lost 3 bases, and 12 bases lay in between. The CDR3 has 14 residues. The germline gives CDR1 MNHEY, CDR2 SVGAGI. CDR3 residues: CASSTGGDNQPQHF. The CDR3 DNA follows: TGTGCCAGCAGCACTGGGGGTGACAATCAGCCCCAGCATTTT.

The chain joins TRBV19 to TRBJ1-2; a possible D gene is TRBD1 (5 bases). V was pared by 7 bases and J by 4 bases, with 10 bases between. Germline values: CDR1 LNHDA, CDR2 SQIVND (reference sequence). This CDR3 is 12 amino acids long. The CDR3 reads CASNRDLYGYTF. In DNA, the CDR3 is TGTGCCAGTAACCGGGACCTCTATGGCTACACCTTC.

V gene TRBV3-1 combines with J gene TRBJ2-7; tentatively, D is TRBD2 (6 bases). This CDR3 is 15 amino acids long. V was clipped by 3 bases and J by 7 bases, with 19 bases between them. Germline CDR1 is LGHDT and CDR2 is YNNKEL (reference sequence). This CDR3 reads CASSQSSGRNGEQYV. The CDR3, as DNA: TGTGCCAGCAGCCAGAGTAGCGGAAGAAACGGAGAGCAGTACGTC.

This clonotype was seen more than once but under ten times. The CDR3 is CASSLAGRGDGYTF. DNA of the CDR3: TGTGCCAGCAGCTTAGCAGGGAGAGGAGACGGCTACACCTTC. The chain joins TRBV7-9 to TRBJ1-2, with D uncertain. V was trimmed by 0 bases and J by 8 bases, leaving 13 bases between them. The CDR3 sequence is 14 residues long. Germline CDR1 SEHNR, CDR2 FQNEAQ (reference sequence). Full variable domain (outside the CDR3, taken from reference TRBV7-9 and TRBJ1-2): DTGVSQNPRHKITKRGQNVTFRCDPISEHNRLYWYRQTLGQGPEFLTYFQNEAQLEKSRLLSDRFSAERPKGSFSTLEIQRTEQGDSAMYLCASSLAGRGDGYTFGSGTRLTVV.

The chain carries TRBV12-3 or TRBV12-4 and TRBJ2-5; tentatively, D is TRBD2 (6 bases). This CDR3 is built from 14 residues. V lost 4 bases and J 3 bases, leaving 12 bases between the germline ends. CDR3 DNA sequence: TGTGCCAGCAGTTGGGCGGGGCCCAAAGAGACCCAGTACTTC. It yields the protein CASSWAGPKETQYF.

This clonotype occurred a few times. J is TRBJ1-2 and V is TRBV18; the D gene is possibly TRBD1 (6 bases). This CDR3 spans 13 amino acids. With 2 bases removed from V and 6 bases from J, the gap between germline ends came to 10 bases. Germline V gene lookup returns CDR1 KGHSH and CDR2 LQKENI. CDR3 sequence reads: CASSPGPGDGYTF. The CDR3, as DNA: TGTGCCAGCTCACCAGGCCCAGGGGATGGCTACACCTTC.

This clonotype came up a few times. V is TRBV27 and J is TRBJ2-3; tentatively, D is TRBD1 (5 bases). Germline V CDR1 and CDR2: MNHEY, SMNVEV (reference sequence). The germline V and J ends were trimmed by 6 bases and 0 bases, with 7 bases remaining between them. The CDR3 consists of 13 residues. In DNA form, the CDR3 reads TGTGCCAGCAGACAGGATAGCACAGATACGCAGTATTTT. This gives the protein CASRQDSTDTQYF.

The chain uses TRBV4-2 and TRBJ1-3, with 8 bases identical to TRBD1. Germline V gene lookup returns CDR1 LGHNA and CDR2 YNFKEQ. The CDR3 has 13 residues. Losses at the gene ends were 8 bases for V and 2 bases for J; bases not matched to a gene: 2. The CDR3 region is CASADRAGNTIYF. The CDR3 coding sequence is TGTGCCAGCGCGGACAGGGCTGGAAACACCATATATTTT.

In its sample, this clonotype was seen a few times. The rearrangement uses TRBV7-9 and TRBJ1-2; tentative D call: TRBD1 (6 bases). Deletions cut 0 bases from V and 6 bases from J, with 17 bases between. The germline gives CDR1 SEHNR, CDR2 FQNEAQ (reference sequence). CDR3 length: 16 amino acids. As DNA, the CDR3 is TGTGCCAGCAGCTTAGCTCCAACTGACAGGCTCGATGGCTACACCTTC. It specifies CASSLAPTDRLDGYTF.

This clonotype showed up just once. V is TRBV4-1 and J is TRBJ2-7, with 9 bases aligning to TRBD1. Germline trimming cut 0 bases from V and 4 bases from J; bases unmatched to any gene: 10. Germline lookup yields CDR1 MGHRA and CDR2 YSYEKL. CDR3 length: 17 amino acids. CDR3 loop: CASSQESAGTGIYEQYF. The CDR3 DNA follows: TGCGCCAGCAGCCAAGAGTCTGCGGGGACAGGGATTTACGAGCAGTACTTC.

Concerning this clonotype: This may come from a read error, since a much larger clone is one base off. The chain couples TRBV7-3 to TRBJ1-1; a possible D gene is TRBD1 (5 bases). Germline V lookup: CDR1 SGHTA, CDR2 FQGTGA. This CDR3 is 17 amino acids long. This chain's CDR3 is CASSVLTTGTPNTETFF. Written as DNA, the CDR3 is TGTGCCAGCAGCGTATTAACCACAGGTACCCCGAACACTGAAACTTTCTTT.

In this sample, this clonotype turned up a few times. The V gene is TRBV7-9, the J gene TRBJ2-5; no reliable D call. With 4 bases removed from V and 3 bases from J, the gap between germline ends came to 15 bases. The CDR3 spans 15 residues. Looked up from germline, CDR1 is SEHNR and CDR2 is FQNEAQ (reference sequence). CDR3 residues: CASSYLGRREETQYF. As DNA, the CDR3 is TGTGCCAGCAGCTACCTCGGGCGAAGGGAAGAGACCCAGTACTTC.

V usage is TRBV7-8 and J usage is TRBJ2-5, with 8 bases matching TRBD2. This CDR3 has 13 residues. Germline CDR1 SGHVS, CDR2 FQNEAQ. Losses at the gene ends were 5 bases for V and 5 bases for J; bases not matched to a gene: 4. Here the CDR3 reads CASSQGLGETQYF. The CDR3 bases are TGTGCCAGCAGCCAGGGACTAGGGGAGACCCAGTACTTC.

In its sample, this clonotype is medium-sized. The chain employs TRBV2 and TRBJ2-1; TRBD1 is a possible D gene (6 bases). Germline V lookup: CDR1 SNHLY, CDR2 FYNNEI. Trimming cost V 6 bases and J 4 bases, with 16 bases left between them. CDR3 length equals 15 residues. The CDR3 spells CASRGADTSYNEQFF. The CDR3 DNA follows: TGTGCCAGCAGGGGGGCCGACACTTCATACAATGAGCAGTTCTTC.

This clonotype was seen many times. This sequence joins TRBV12-3 or TRBV12-4 and TRBJ1-2; D is unclear. This CDR3 is built from 14 residues. V was trimmed by 1 base and J by 0 bases, leaving 6 bases between them. The CDR3, as DNA: TGTGCCAGCAGTTTAGGGCCAGCTAACTATGGCTACACCTTC. Its translation: CASSLGPANYGYTF.

V and J are TRBV6-5 and TRBJ1-1, with D hard to call. This CDR3 contains 15 residues. The V end lost 6 bases, the J end lost 1 base, and 15 bases lay between the germline ends. CDR1 and CDR2 from the germline V gene are MNHEY and SVGAGI. CDR3: CASSPRWPGNTEAFF. DNA of the CDR3: TGTGCCAGCAGCCCGAGATGGCCGGGGAACACTGAAGCTTTCTTT.

This sequence joins TRBV12-3 or TRBV12-4 and TRBJ2-6, with D perhaps matching TRBD1 or TRBD2 (5 bases each). This CDR3 region has 18 residues. V dropped 4 bases and J dropped 3 bases, with 19 bases sitting between them. For the CDR3, the DNA is TGTGCCAGCAGTTCACTCCGGGACGACATACGTGGGGCCAACGTCCTGACTTTC. Encoded protein: CASSSLRDDIRGANVLTF.

The sample holds a few counts of this clonotype. The chain recombines TRBV9 with TRBJ2-3; 10 bases are a match to TRBD2. Germline V gene data show CDR1 as SGDLS and CDR2 as YYNGEE. The CDR3 totals 15 residues. V was pared by 6 bases and J by 0 bases, with 4 bases of the junction left unmatched. DNA for the CDR3: TGTGCCAGCAACCAGCGGGGGGGTAGCACAGATACGCAGTATTTT. Translating gives CASNQRGGSTDTQYF.